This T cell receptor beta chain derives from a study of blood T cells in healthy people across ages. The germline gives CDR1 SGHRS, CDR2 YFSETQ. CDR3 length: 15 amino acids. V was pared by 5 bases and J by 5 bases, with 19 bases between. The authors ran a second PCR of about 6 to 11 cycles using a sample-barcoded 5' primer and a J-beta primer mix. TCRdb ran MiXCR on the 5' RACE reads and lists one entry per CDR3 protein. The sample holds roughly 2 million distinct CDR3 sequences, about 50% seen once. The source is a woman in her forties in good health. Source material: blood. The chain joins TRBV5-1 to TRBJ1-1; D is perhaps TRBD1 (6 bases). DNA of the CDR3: TGCGCCAGCAGTACCGTGTCTACAGGGTGGACTGAAGCTTTCTTT. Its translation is CASSTVSTGWTEAFF.